The 17 T cell receptor beta chains in this list originate from one sample, sequenced in a study of blood T cell repertoires in COVID-19 (TCRdb year 2020). Receptor libraries were prepared by the immunoSEQ multiplex PCR assay. Here the immuneACCESS table is served through TCRdb, limited to in-frame sequences with V and J called. Missing clones are a known gap in these copies; in checked studies unresolved V genes cover under half, and the rest lacks a known reason. This sample gives about 170,000 clones in total; 83% of them show up just once. The top ten clonotypes cover about 19% of the sample. The sequenced material came from peripheral blood. These receptors came from a woman aged 70-85 years who had recovered from COVID-19.

The chain employs TRBV7-8 and TRBJ1-2; 7 nucleotides line up with TRBD1. Looked up from germline, CDR1 is SGHVS and CDR2 is FQNEAQ. This CDR3 is 14 amino acids long. Trimming at V came to 1 base and at J to 10 bases, leaving 9 bases not matched to a gene. The CDR3 bases are TGTGCCAGCAGCTTAGATGTTGGGACAGCGATCTACACCTTC. As protein: CASSLDVGTAIYTF.

The rearrangement joins TRBV4-2 to TRBJ2-5, with D perhaps TRBD2 (7 bases). This CDR3 has 17 residues. Germline V gene lookup returns CDR1 LGHNA and CDR2 YNFKEQ. Trimming removed 3 bases from V and 1 base from J, with 18 bases in between. The CDR3 nucleotides read TGTGCCAGCAGCCAGGGGGGGGCGCTCCGCGGCCAAGAGACCCAGTACTTC. It encodes CASSQGGALRGQETQYF.

This clone was counted between two and nine times. The rearrangement joins TRBV5-1 to TRBJ2-1; 8 positions agree with TRBD2. The V gene's germline CDR1 is SGHRS and CDR2 YFSETQ. V shed 7 bases, J shed 4 bases, and the junction held 4 bases outside the gene matches. The CDR3 covers 13 residues. The CDR3 loop reads CASSRGGYNEQFF. In DNA, the CDR3 is TGCGCCAGCTCCCGCGGGGGGTACAATGAGCAGTTCTTC.

This chain connects TRBV5-1 to TRBJ1-4; unclear D gene. CDR1 is SGHRS, CDR2 YFSETQ, per germline. The CDR3 covers 15 residues. Deletions cut 0 bases from V and 7 bases from J, with 13 bases between. DNA of the CDR3: TGCGCCAGCAGCTTGGCCGGTCAGGAAGGTGAAAAACTGTTTTTT. This codes for CASSLAGQEGEKLFF.

J is TRBJ2-7 and V is TRBV7-7, with a weak D call TRBD1 (6 bases). Germline V gives CDR1 SSHAT, CDR2 FNYEAQ (reference sequence). The CDR3 extends over 17 amino acids. V was pared by 5 bases and J by 3 bases, with 23 bases between. In DNA form, the CDR3 reads TGTGCCAGCAGCCTACCGGACAGAACCAGGCCTTGCTACGAGCAGTACTTC. This translates into CASSLPDRTRPCYEQYF.

The genes are TRBV9 and TRBJ1-6; TRBD1 matches 9 bases. This CDR3 is 19 amino acids long. J lost 0 bases, V lost 4 bases, and 11 bases had no gene match. Looked up from germline, CDR1 is SGDLS and CDR2 is YYNGEE. The CDR3 loop reads CASSPRDRAGSSYNSPLHF. Written as DNA, the CDR3 is TGTGCCAGCAGCCCCCGGGACAGGGCCGGGAGCTCCTATAATTCACCCCTCCACTTT.

The chain employs TRBV7-2 and TRBJ2-7; D unclear. Germline-derived CDR1 and CDR2 are SGHTA and FQGNSA. Trimming pared 6 bases from V and 5 bases from J, leaving 14 bases between. The CDR3 spans 13 residues. The CDR3 is CASRRALENEQYF. The CDR3 DNA follows: TGTGCCAGCAGGCGAGCCTTGGAGAACGAGCAGTACTTC.

The chain recombines TRBV11-2 with TRBJ1-5; D is undetermined. The germline V gene encodes CDR1 SGHAT and CDR2 FQNNGV. The CDR3 spans 13 residues. V was pared by 5 bases and J by 3 bases, with 8 bases between. The CDR3 here is CASSRGFNQPQHF. CDR3 sequence (DNA): TGTGCCAGCAGCCGCGGGTTCAATCAGCCCCAGCATTTT.

The chain uses TRBV7-2 and TRBJ2-1; D may be TRBD1 (5 bases). The CDR3 runs 15 residues. Between the trimmed V and J ends, which lost 8 bases and 3 bases, there was a span of 17 bases. Germline V gene lookup returns CDR1 SGHTA and CDR2 FQGNSA. CDR3 loop: CASAAGQGHYNEQFF. In DNA form, the CDR3 reads TGTGCCAGCGCTGCAGGGCAGGGTCACTACAATGAGCAGTTCTTC. Looking up the rest from reference TRBV7-2 and TRBJ2-1 gives the full variable domain: GAGVSQSPSNKVTEKGKDVELRCDPISGHTALYWYRQSLGQGLEFLIYFQGNSAPDKSGLPSDRFSAERTGGSVSTLTIQRTQQEDSAVYLCASAAGQGHYNEQFFGPGTRLTVL.

The chain employs TRBV5-5 and TRBJ2-3; TRBD2 matches at 9 bases. The germline V gene encodes CDR1 SGHKS and CDR2 YYEKEE (reference sequence). CDR3 length equals 15 residues. With 4 bases clipped from V and 0 bases from J, the junction kept 3 bases outside the gene matches. The CDR3 loop is CASSPTSGSTDTQYF. Here the CDR3 DNA reads TGTGCCAGCAGCCCAACTAGCGGGAGCACAGATACGCAGTATTTT.

The genes are TRBV7-6 and TRBJ2-2, with 7 bases fitting TRBD2. Trimming cost V 5 bases and J 7 bases; bases outside gene matches: 10. The CDR3 runs to 15 residues. The germline gives CDR1 SGHVS, CDR2 FNYEAQ. This CDR3 reads CASSPGDSGNGELFF. In DNA form, the CDR3 reads TGTGCCAGCAGCCCCGGTGACAGCGGGAACGGGGAGCTGTTTTTT.

The rearrangement links TRBV28 to TRBJ1-2; 8 positions match TRBD1. The junction had 10 bases not matched to a gene; V was cut back by 4 bases and J by 3 bases. This CDR3 is built from 16 residues. Germline V gene sequence: CDR1 MDHEN, CDR2 SYDVKM. CDR3 sequence: CASSSPGQDVHYGYTF. The CDR3, as DNA: TGTGCCAGCAGTTCCCCGGGACAGGACGTTCACTATGGCTACACCTTC.

This clone showed up just once. The chain carries TRBV19 and TRBJ2-3; 10 bases map to TRBD2. The CDR3 has 14 residues. V was clipped by 5 bases and J by 6 bases; unmatched bases: 5. Germline CDR1 is LNHDA and CDR2 is SQIVND (reference sequence). CDR3 loop: CASSSQTSGDTQYF. The DNA for the CDR3 is TGTGCCAGTAGTTCCCAGACTAGCGGGGATACGCAGTATTTT.

This clone appeared a few times. This chain joins TRBV7-8 and TRBJ2-7, with 9 nucleotides matching TRBD1. Germline CDR1 reads SGHVS; CDR2 reads FQNEAQ. The CDR3 length is 15 residues. The V and J ends lost 5 bases and 6 bases, in that order; junction bases with no gene match: 11. CDR3 sequence: CASSPQGQGRGEQYF. The CDR3 coding sequence is TGTGCCAGCAGCCCCCAGGGACAGGGAAGAGGCGAGCAGTACTTC.

This clone has a handful of counts. CDR3 DNA: TGTGCCAGTAGTAACCGGGACAGGGGAAGAAACACCATATATTTT. Translation: CASSNRDRGRNTIYF. The chain recombines TRBV19 with TRBJ1-3; TRBD1 matches at 10 bases. Germline-derived CDR1 and CDR2 are LNHDA and SQIVND (reference sequence). The V gene end was trimmed by 4 bases and the J gene end by 5 bases; junction bases not matched to a gene: 5. The CDR3 runs 15 residues.

The chain couples TRBV6-2 or TRBV6-3 to TRBJ2-1, with D possibly being TRBD2 (5 bases). The CDR3 has 14 amino acids. V lost 6 bases and J 10 bases, leaving 19 bases between the germline ends. CDR1 is MNHEY and CDR2 is SVGEGT in the germline V gene. CDR3 in DNA: TGTGCCAGCAGCCACCGGACGCCCACGGGAGAGCAGTTCTTC. Translated, it gives CASSHRTPTGEQFF.

The chain is built from TRBV18 and TRBJ1-2; a weak D match, TRBD1 (5 bases). V was clipped by 3 bases and J by 0 bases, with 11 bases between them. The germline V gene encodes CDR1 KGHSH and CDR2 LQKENI. The CDR3 has 15 amino acids. The CDR3: CASSPGGRANYGYTF. DNA of the CDR3: TGTGCCAGCTCACCCGGGGGGAGAGCTAACTATGGCTACACCTTC.